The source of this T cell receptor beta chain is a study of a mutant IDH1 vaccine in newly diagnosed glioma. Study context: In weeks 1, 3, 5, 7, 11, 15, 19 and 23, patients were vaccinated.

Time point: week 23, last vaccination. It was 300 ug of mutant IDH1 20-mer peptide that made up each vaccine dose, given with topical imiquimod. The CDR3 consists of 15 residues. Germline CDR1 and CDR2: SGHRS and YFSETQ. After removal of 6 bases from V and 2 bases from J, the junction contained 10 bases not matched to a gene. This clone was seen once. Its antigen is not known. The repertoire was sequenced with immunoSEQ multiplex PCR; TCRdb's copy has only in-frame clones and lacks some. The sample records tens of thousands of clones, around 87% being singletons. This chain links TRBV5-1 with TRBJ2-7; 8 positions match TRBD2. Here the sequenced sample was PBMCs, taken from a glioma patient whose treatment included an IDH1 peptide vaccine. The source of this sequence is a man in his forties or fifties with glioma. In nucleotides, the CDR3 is TGCGCCAGCAACCCACGGGGAGCGGGAGCCTACGAGCAGTACTTC. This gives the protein CASNPRGAGAYEQYF.